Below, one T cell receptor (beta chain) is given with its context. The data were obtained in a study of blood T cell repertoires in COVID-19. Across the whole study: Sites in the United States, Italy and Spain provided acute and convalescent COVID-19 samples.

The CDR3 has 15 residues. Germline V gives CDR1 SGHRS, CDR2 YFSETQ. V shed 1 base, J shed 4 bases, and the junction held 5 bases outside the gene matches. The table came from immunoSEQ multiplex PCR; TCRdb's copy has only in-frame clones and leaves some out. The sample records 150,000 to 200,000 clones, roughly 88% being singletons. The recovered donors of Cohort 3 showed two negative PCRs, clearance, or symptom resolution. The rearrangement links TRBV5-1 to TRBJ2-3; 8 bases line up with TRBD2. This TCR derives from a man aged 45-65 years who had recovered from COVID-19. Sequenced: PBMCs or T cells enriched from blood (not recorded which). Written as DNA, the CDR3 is TGCGCCAGCAGCTTGCTCCAGCGGGGGTCAGATACGCAGTATTTT. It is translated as CASSLLQRGSDTQYF.